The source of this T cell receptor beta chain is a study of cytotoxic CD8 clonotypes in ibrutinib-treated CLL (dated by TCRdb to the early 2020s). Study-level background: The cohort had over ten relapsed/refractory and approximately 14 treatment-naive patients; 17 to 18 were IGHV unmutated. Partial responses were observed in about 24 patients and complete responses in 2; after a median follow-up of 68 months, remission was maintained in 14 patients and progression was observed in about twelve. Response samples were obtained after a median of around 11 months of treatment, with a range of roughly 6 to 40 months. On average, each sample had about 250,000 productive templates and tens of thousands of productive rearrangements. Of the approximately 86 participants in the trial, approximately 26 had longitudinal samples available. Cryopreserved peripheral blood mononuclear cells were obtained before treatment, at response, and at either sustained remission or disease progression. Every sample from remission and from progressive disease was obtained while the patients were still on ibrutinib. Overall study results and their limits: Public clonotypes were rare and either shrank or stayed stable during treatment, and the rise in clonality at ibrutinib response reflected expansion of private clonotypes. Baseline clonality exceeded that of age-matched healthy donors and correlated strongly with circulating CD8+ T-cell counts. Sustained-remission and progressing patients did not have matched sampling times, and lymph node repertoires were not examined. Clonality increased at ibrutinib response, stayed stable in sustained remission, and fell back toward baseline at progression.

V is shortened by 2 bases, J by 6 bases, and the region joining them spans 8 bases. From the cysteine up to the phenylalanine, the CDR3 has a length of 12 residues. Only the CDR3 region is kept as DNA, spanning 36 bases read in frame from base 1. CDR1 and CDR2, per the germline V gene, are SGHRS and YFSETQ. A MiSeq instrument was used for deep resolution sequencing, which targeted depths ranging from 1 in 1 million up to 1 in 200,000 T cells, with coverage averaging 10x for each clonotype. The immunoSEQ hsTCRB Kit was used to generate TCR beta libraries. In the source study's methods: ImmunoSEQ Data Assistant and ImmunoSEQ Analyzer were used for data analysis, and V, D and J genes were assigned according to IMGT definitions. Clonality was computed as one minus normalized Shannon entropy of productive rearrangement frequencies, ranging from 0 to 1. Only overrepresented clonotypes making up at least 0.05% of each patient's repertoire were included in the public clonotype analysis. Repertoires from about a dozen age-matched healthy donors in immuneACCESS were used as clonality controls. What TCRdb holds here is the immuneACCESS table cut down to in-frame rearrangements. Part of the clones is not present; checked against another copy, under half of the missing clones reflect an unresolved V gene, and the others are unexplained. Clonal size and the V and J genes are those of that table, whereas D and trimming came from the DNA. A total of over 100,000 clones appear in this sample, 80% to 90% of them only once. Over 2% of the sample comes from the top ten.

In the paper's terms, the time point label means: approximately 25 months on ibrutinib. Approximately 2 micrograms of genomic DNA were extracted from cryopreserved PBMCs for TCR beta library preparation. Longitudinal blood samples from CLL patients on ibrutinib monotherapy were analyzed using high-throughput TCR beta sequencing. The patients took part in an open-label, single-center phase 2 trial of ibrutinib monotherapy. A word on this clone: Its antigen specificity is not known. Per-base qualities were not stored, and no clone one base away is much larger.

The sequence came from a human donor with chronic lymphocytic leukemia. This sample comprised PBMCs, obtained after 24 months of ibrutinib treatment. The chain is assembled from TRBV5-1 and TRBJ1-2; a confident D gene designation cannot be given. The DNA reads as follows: TGCGCCAGCAGCTTACACTTCGATGGCTACACCTTC. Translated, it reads CASSLHFDGYTF.